The source of this T cell receptor beta chain is a study of shared clonotypes between healthy human individuals. Study findings and constraints: A reduction in generation probabilities was seen for non-shared clonotypes relative to those shared by all four donors.

Profiled with immunoSEQ multiplex PCR; TCRdb holds only in-frame clones, not every one. The sample carries about 600,000 clones, 97% recorded once. Points on this clone: Its antigen is as yet unknown.

The CDR3 covers 15 residues. Germline V gene data show CDR1 as MNHEY and CDR2 as SMNVEV (reference sequence). The V and J ends lost 6 bases and 2 bases, in that order; junction bases with no gene match: 5. The CD4+ fraction was divided into a CD45RA+ naive subset and a CD45RA-negative memory subset. The chain carries TRBV27 and TRBJ1-5; TRBD1 agrees at 9 bases. Sequencing input: naive CD4+ T cells sorted from blood. The sample's subset: CD45RA+ positively selected. The receptor comes from a woman in her 30s in good health. CDR3 amino acids: CASRNRGLGNQPQHF. CDR3 nucleotides: TGTGCCAGCAGAAACAGGGGGCTTGGCAATCAGCCCCAGCATTTT.